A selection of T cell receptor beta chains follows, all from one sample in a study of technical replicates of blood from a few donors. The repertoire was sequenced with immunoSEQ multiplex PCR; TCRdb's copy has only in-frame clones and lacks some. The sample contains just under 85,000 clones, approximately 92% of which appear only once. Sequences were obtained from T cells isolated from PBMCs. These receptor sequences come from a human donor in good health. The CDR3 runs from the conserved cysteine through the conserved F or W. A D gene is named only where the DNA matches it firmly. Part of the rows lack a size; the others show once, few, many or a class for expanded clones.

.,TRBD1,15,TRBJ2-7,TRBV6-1,CASSEQGTGVHEQYF,TGTGCCAGCAGTGAACAGGGGACAGGGGTCCACGAGCAGTACTTC
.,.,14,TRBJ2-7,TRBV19,CASSIAAGSYEQYF,TGTGCCAGTAGTATTGCCGCAGGTTCCTACGAGCAGTACTTC
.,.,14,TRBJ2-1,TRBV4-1,CASSQGSGSQPQFF,TGCGCCAGCAGCCAAGGCTCCGGGTCTCAACCCCAGTTCTTC
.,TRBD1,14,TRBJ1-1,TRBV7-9,CASSLGTGWTEAFF,TGTGCCAGCAGCTTGGGGACAGGGTGGACTGAAGCTTTCTTT
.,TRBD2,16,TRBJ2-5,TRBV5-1,CASSLMVAGGEETQYF,TGCGCCAGCAGCTTAATGGTGGCGGGAGGGGAAGAGACCCAGTACTTC
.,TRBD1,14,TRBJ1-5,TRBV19,CASSTRQGNQPQHF,TGTGCCAGTAGTACCCGACAGGGAAATCAGCCCCAGCATTTT
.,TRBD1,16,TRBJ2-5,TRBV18,CASSRISGTGQETQYF,TGTGCCAGCTCGCGAATCTCCGGGACAGGGCAGGAGACCCAGTACTTC
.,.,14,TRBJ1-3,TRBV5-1,CASSFTGSGNTIYF,TGCGCCAGCAGCTTTACAGGGTCTGGAAACACCATATATTTT
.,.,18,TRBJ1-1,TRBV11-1,CASSSYTVTGGRITEAFF,TGTGCCAGCAGCTCATATACTGTGACAGGTGGTAGAATCACTGAAGCTTTCTTT
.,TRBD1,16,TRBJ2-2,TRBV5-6,CASSWRYRGNTGELFF,TGTGCCAGCAGCTGGAGGTACAGGGGGAACACCGGGGAGCTGTTTTTT
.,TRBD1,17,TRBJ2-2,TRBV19,CASSIREGQGSVGELFF,TGTGCCAGTAGTATACGTGAGGGACAGGGGTCTGTCGGGGAGCTGTTTTTT
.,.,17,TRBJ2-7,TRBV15,CATSARAQGPPPYEQYF,TGTGCCACCAGCGCCCGAGCCCAGGGGCCTCCGCCCTACGAGCAGTACTTC
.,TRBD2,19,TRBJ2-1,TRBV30,CAWSGASGGVSYGYNEQFF,TGTGCCTGGAGTGGGGCTAGCGGGGGAGTTAGCTACGGCTACAATGAGCAGTTCTTC
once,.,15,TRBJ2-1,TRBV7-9,CASSLAGGPLGEQFF,TGTGCCAGCAGCTTAGCGGGGGGGCCGCTTGGGGAGCAGTTCTTC
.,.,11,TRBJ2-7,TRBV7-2,CASSELIEQYF,TGTGCCAGCAGCGAACTGATCGAGCAGTACTTC
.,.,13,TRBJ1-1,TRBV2,CASKEQSNTEAFF,TGTGCCAGCAAGGAGCAGTCGAACACTGAAGCTTTCTTT
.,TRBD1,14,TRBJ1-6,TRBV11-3,CASSHRQGNSPLHF,TGTGCCAGCAGTCACAGACAGGGTAATTCACCCCTCCACTTT
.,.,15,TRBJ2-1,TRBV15,CATSRGVGTYNEQFF,TGTGCCACCAGCAGAGGGGTAGGGACTTACAATGAGCAGTTCTTC
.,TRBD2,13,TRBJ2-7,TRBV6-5,CASSYGTSYEQYF,TGTGCCAGCAGTTACGGGACTAGCTACGAGCAGTACTTC
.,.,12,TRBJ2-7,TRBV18,CASSAGSGEQYF,TGTGCCAGCTCGGCAGGGTCGGGCGAGCAGTACTTC
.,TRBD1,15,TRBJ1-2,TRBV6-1,CASSTLTGTGYGYTF,TGTGCCAGCAGTACCTTGACAGGGACCGGCTATGGCTACACCTTC
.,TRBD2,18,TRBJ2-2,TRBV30,CAWNEGAPGLAHTGELFF,TGTGCCTGGAATGAGGGGGCACCGGGACTAGCCCACACCGGGGAGCTGTTTTTT
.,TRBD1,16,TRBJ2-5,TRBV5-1,CASSLAAGTGVLYQYF,TGCGCCAGCAGCTTGGCCGCCGGGACAGGGGTACTCTACCAGTACTTC
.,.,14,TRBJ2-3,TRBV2,CASKDSTSTDTQYF,TGTGCCAGCAAAGACAGTACTAGCACAGATACGCAGTATTTT
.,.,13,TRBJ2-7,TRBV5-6,CASSFTGSYEQYF,TGTGCCAGCAGCTTTACGGGCTCCTACGAGCAGTACTTC
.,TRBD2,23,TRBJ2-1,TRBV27,CASSLYFYVGLAATIYPYNEQFF,TGTGCCAGCAGTTTGTATTTCTATGTGGGACTAGCGGCCACAATCTACCCGTACAATGAGCAGTTCTTC
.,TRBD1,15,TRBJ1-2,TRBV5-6,CASTPGQGAFYGYTF,TGTGCCAGCACTCCGGGACAGGGGGCTTTTTATGGCTACACCTTC
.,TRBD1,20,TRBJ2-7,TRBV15,CATSRDHLTDREMGRYEQYF,TGTGCCACCAGCAGAGACCACCTTACCGACAGGGAAATGGGACGCTACGAGCAGTACTTC
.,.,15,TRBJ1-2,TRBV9,CASSVDSQTNYGYTF,TGTGCCAGCAGCGTTGACAGCCAAACTAACTATGGCTACACCTTC
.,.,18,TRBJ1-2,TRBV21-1,CASSTHRLRDRGLYGYTF,TGTGCCAGCAGCACCCACCGCCTCCGGGACAGGGGGCTCTATGGCTACACCTTC
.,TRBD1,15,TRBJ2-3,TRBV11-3,CASSLRDRGFDTQYF,TGTGCCAGCAGCTTAAGGGACAGGGGATTCGATACGCAGTATTTT
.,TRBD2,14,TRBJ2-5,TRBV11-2,CASSPTSGQETQYF,TGTGCCAGCAGCCCTACTAGCGGCCAAGAGACCCAGTACTTC
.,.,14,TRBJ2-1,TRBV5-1,CASSRGTVYNEQFF,TGCGCCAGCTCACGGGGAACGGTCTACAATGAGCAGTTCTTC